A single sample gave rise to the 13 T cell receptor beta chains below, sequenced in a study of metastatic and nonmetastatic thyroid tumors. No treatment had been given to any patient before thyroid surgery. TCRdb re-analyzed the PCR reads through MiXCR. The profile shows tens of thousands of clones, approximately 17% of them singletons. Sequenced sample: tumor tissue. These TCRs come from a female donor with papillary thyroid cancer or a benign thyroid nodule (not recorded which). Some clones in this sample may be carry-over from other donors' samples.

Details on this clone: A much larger clone lies a single base off, so this may be a read error. The rearrangement links TRBV4-2 to TRBJ1-5, with D tentatively TRBD1 (5 bases). The germline V and J ends were trimmed by 4 bases and 0 bases, with 13 bases remaining between them. The CDR3 length is 16 residues. Germline V lookup: CDR1 LGHNA, CDR2 YNFKEQ. CDR3 sequence: CASSPDGGVSNQPQHF. The CDR3 region has the DNA TGTGCCAGCAGCCCAGACGGGGGAGTTAGCAATCAGCCCCAGCATTTT.

This clone has a count of ten or more. The chain has TRBV9 and TRBJ1-6; TRBD1 aligns across 8 bases. Germline-derived CDR1 and CDR2 are SGDLS and YYNGEE. V gave up 4 bases and J gave up 4 bases; unmatched junction bases: 10. The CDR3 consists of 17 residues. The CDR3 DNA sequence: TGTGCCAGCAGCATCGGACAGGGTGGATCTTATAATTCACCCCTCCACTTT. Translation: CASSIGQGGSYNSPLHF.

This chain joins TRBV20-1 and TRBJ1-5, with TRBD1 identical over 9 bases. V shed 3 bases, J shed 6 bases, and the junction held 3 bases outside the gene matches. This CDR3 contains 13 residues. Germline loops: CDR1 DFQATT, CDR2 SNEGSKA (reference sequence). CDR3 nucleotides: TGCAGTGCTAGGGGACAGGGTACTCAGCCCCAGCATTTT. Its protein product is CSARGQGTQPQHF.

As for this clone: A much larger clone differs from this one at a single base, so this may be a read error. Within the sample, other DNA sequences also encode this same CDR3. This sequence joins TRBV30 and TRBJ2-2; tentative D call: TRBD2 (6 bases). The CDR3 has 11 amino acids. Germline V gives CDR1 GTSNPN, CDR2 SVGIG (reference sequence). CDR3 nucleotide sequence: TGTGCCTGGGTAGGAGGCGGGGAGTTGTTTTTT. It translates to CAWVGGGELFF.

This clone was found a few times. The V call is TRBV6-1, the J call TRBJ2-2, with 7 bases lining up with TRBD1. The CDR3 totals 15 residues. V was clipped by 3 bases and J by 17 bases; unmatched bases: 18. CDR1 MNHNS and CDR2 SASEGT come from the germline V gene. For the CDR3, the DNA is TGTGCCAGCAGTGATAGAAGGGGGCGTACCGGGGATCTTTTTTTT. Its translation is CASSDRRGRTGDLFF.

The rearrangement links TRBV5-1 to TRBJ2-1; TRBD1 agrees at 9 bases. With 3 bases clipped from V and 5 bases from J, the junction kept 6 bases outside the gene matches. The CDR3 is 15 residues long. Per germline, CDR1 SGHRS and CDR2 YFSETQ. The CDR3 reads CASSSGQGLNNEQFF. CDR3 bases: TGCGCCAGCAGCTCGGGACAGGGTCTTAACAATGAGCAGTTCTTC.

A note on this clone: A read error may be the cause here, since a much bigger clone is one base away. Other nucleotide sequences in the sample specify the same CDR3. The chain uses TRBV3-1 and TRBJ1-1; D call uncertain. CDR3 size: 12 residues. Germline V lookup: CDR1 LGHDT, CDR2 YNNKEL (reference sequence). Trimming removed 2 bases at V and 5 bases at J, with 6 bases between. Written as DNA, the CDR3 is TGTGCCAGCAGCCAACGGGGAACTGAAGCTTTCTTT. It is translated as CASSQRGTEAFF.

This clone was seen repeatedly, ten times or more. This chain uses TRBV3-1 with TRBJ2-2, with D unresolved. This CDR3 region has 12 residues. V was clipped by 2 bases and J by 7 bases, with 5 bases between them. Germline loops: CDR1 LGHDT, CDR2 YNNKEL (reference sequence). CDR3 loop: CASSQYFGELFF. CDR3 bases: TGTGCCAGCAGCCAATATTTCGGGGAGCTGTTTTTT.

The chain combines TRBV15 with TRBJ2-7; D is possibly TRBD1 or TRBD2 (7 bases each). The CDR3 is 17 residues long. Deletions cut 3 bases from V and 4 bases from J, with 22 bases between. Germline lookup yields CDR1 LNHNV and CDR2 YYDKDF (reference sequence). The CDR3 sequence is CATSRGSWEGARYEQYF. DNA for the CDR3: TGTGCCACCAGCAGGGGGAGCTGGGAGGGGGCGAGGTACGAGCAGTACTTC.

This clone was counted ten times or more. This chain joins TRBV30 and TRBJ1-2, with D tentatively TRBD1 (5 bases). Trimming took off 3 bases at V and 4 bases at J, with 21 bases between the two ends. There are 16 residues in the CDR3. Germline CDR1 is GTSNPN and CDR2 is SVGIG (reference sequence). Here the CDR3 reads CAWRSQEAGHTYGYTF. CDR3 sequence (DNA): TGTGCCTGGAGAAGTCAGGAGGCAGGACACACCTATGGCTACACCTTC. Based on the CDR3 plus reference TRBV30 and TRBJ1-2, the full variable domain is SQTIHQWPATLVQPVGSPLSLECTVEGTSNPNLYWYRQAAGRGLQLLFYSVGIGQISSEVPQNLSASRPQDRQFILSSKKLLLSDSGFYLCAWRSQEAGHTYGYTFGSGTRLTVV.

The chain links TRBV27 to TRBJ2-1; perhaps TRBD1 as D (6 bases). Germline CDR1 MNHEY, CDR2 SMNVEV (reference sequence). V lost 4 bases and J 4 bases, leaving 17 bases between the germline ends. The CDR3 is 16 residues long. The CDR3 sequence is CASSSGAIGSYNEQFF. CDR3 nucleotides: TGTGCCAGCAGTTCAGGGGCAATTGGGTCGTACAATGAGCAGTTCTTC.

This clone was found many times. The genes are TRBV10-3 and TRBJ2-1; D might be TRBD2 (5 bases). Germline CDR1 and CDR2: ENHRY and SYGVKD. V shed 5 bases and J shed 7 bases, with 18 bases lying between them. There are 15 residues in the CDR3. The DNA for the CDR3 is TGTGCCATCAGTCCTTGGAGCGGACTTAATAATGAGCAGTTCTTC. Translating it yields CAISPWSGLNNEQFF.

This clone was counted many times. The chain is built from TRBV3-1 and TRBJ1-2; D not resolved. V was trimmed by 8 bases and J by 2 bases, leaving 12 bases between them. The CDR3 contains 13 residues. In germline, CDR1 is LGHDT, CDR2 YNNKEL (reference sequence). The chain's CDR3 is CASGNVINYGYTF. The CDR3 DNA sequence: TGTGCCAGCGGAAATGTAATCAACTATGGCTACACCTTC.